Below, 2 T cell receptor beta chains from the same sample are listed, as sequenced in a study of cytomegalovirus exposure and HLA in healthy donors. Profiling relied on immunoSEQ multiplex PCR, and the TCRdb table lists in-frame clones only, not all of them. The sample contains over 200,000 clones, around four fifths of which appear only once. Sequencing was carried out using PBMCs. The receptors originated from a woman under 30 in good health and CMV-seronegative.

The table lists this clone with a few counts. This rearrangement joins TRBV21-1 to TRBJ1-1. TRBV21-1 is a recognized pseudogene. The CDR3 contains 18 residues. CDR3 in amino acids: CASSKERRLVIVNTEAFF. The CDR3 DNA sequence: TGTGCCAGCAGCAAAGAGAGGAGACTTGTGATAGTGAACACTGAAGCTTTCTTT.

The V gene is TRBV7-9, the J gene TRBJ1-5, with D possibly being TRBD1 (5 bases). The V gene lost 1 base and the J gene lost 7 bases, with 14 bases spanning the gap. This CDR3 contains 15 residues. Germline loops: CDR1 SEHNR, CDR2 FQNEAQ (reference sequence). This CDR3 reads CASSLVGGGGQPQHF. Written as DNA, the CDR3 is TGTGCCAGCAGCTTAGTGGGTGGGGGTGGACAGCCCCAGCATTTT.